This TCR beta chain emerged from a study of blood T cell repertoires in COVID-19. Libraries were prepared by immunoSEQ multiplex PCR; TCRdb keeps only in-frame clonotypes and omits some of them. Here the sample spans fewer than 200,000 clones, over 80% being singletons. Those who participated ranged in age from roughly 18 to 89 years and resided in roughly 26 US areas. V gave up 5 bases and J gave up 5 bases, with 12 bases separating them. The CDR3 extends over 13 amino acids. Germline V gene sequence: CDR1 PRHDT, CDR2 FYEKMQ (reference sequence). The TCR sequence derives from a woman in her fifties or sixties who had recovered from COVID-19. This chain uses TRBV13 with TRBJ1-1; D perhaps matches TRBD1 (5 bases). Sequencing input: PBMCs or T cells enriched from blood (not recorded which). Written as DNA, the CDR3 is TGTGCCAGCAGCCGCGGGACGAGGACTGAAGCTTTCTTT. It encodes CASSRGTRTEAFF.